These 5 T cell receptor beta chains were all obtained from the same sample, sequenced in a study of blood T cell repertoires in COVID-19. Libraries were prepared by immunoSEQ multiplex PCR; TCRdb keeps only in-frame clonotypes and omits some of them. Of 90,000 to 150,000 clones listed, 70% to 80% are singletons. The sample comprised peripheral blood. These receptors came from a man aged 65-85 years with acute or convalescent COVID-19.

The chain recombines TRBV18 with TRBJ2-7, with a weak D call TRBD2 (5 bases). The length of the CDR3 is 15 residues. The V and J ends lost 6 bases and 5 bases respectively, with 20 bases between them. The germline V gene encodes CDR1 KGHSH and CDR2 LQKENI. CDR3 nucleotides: TGTGCCAGCTCCCAAGCGTCGGGCGCGGGTAACGAGCAGTACTTC. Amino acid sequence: CASSQASGAGNEQYF.

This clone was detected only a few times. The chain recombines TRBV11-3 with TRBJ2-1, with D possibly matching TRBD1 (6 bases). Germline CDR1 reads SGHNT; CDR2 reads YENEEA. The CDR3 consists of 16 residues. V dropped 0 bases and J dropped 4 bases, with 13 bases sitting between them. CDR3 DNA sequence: TGTGCCAGCAGCTTAGATCAGGGGACGGCATACAATGAGCAGTTCTTC. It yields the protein CASSLDQGTAYNEQFF.

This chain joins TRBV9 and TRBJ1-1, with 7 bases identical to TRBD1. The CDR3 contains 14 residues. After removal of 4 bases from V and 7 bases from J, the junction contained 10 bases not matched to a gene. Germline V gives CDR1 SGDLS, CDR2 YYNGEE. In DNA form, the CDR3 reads TGTGCCAGCAGCTCCAGGGACAGACGCAATGAAGCTTTCTTT. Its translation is CASSSRDRRNEAFF.

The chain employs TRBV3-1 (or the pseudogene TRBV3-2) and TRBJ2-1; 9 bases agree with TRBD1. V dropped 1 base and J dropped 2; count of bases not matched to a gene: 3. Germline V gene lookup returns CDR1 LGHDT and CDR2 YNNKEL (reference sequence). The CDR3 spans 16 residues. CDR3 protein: CASSQAGQGAYNEQFF. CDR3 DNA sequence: TGTGCCAGCAGCCAAGCGGGACAGGGAGCCTACAATGAGCAGTTCTTC.

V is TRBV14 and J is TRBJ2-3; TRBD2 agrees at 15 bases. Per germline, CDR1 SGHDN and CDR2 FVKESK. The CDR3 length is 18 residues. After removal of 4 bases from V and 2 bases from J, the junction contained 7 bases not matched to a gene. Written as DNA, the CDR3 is TGTGCCAGCAGCCCGGGACTAGCGGGGGGCCGCTACACAGATACGCAGTATTTT. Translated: CASSPGLAGGRYTDTQYF.